This T cell receptor beta chain was sequenced during a study of blood T cell repertoires in COVID-19. On the study more broadly: Acute and convalescent COVID-19 specimens originated in the United States, Italy and Spain.

Grouping used clinical history reported by participants in a survey and questionnaire. Donors of Cohort 3 who recovered were those that had two negative PCRs, clearance, or symptom resolution. This table comes from immunoSEQ multiplex PCR, and its TCRdb copy is limited to in-frame clones, with some not included. The sample holds about 350,000 clones, about 90% seen once. Germline values: CDR1 MNHNY, CDR2 SVGAGI (reference sequence). With V trimmed by 6 bases and J by 5 bases, 10 bases remained unmatched. The CDR3 runs to 14 residues. The source is a woman aged 25 to 39 who had recovered from COVID-19. The sequenced sample consisted of PBMCs or T cells enriched from blood (not recorded which). The chain combines TRBV6-6 with TRBJ2-7; 7 bases fit TRBD1. The CDR3 here is CASSDRDRVHEQYF. In DNA, the CDR3 is TGTGCCAGCAGCGACCGGGACAGAGTCCACGAGCAGTACTTC.